This T cell receptor beta chain was sequenced in a study of blood T cell repertoires in COVID-19. Study-level background: PBMCs, B-cell-depleted T cells, or T cells provided the cDNA or gDNA that made up the material.

Seattle participants joined during active infection and were tracked over time. V dropped 1 base and J dropped 9; count of bases not matched to a gene: 8. The CDR3 has 15 amino acids. The germline gives CDR1 LGHNA, CDR2 YNFKEQ. As processed by the authors: By means of reference gene primer amplification, nucleated cell counts were estimated. Sequencing was performed with immunoSEQ multiplex PCR; in TCRdb, only in-frame clones are kept and a portion is missing. V and J calls and clone size are those listed in that table; D and trimming were worked out from the DNA. The sample includes 200,000 to 300,000 clones, approximately 86% of them seen just once.

The TCR was taken from a woman aged 55-75 years with COVID-19, enrolled during active disease. Sequencing was done on a sample of peripheral blood. The chain has TRBV4-2 and TRBJ1-4, with 7 bases identical to TRBD1. CDR3 residues: CASSQGGDRPQKLFF. For the CDR3, the DNA is TGTGCCAGCAGCCAAGGGGGGGACAGACCTCAAAAACTGTTTTTT.